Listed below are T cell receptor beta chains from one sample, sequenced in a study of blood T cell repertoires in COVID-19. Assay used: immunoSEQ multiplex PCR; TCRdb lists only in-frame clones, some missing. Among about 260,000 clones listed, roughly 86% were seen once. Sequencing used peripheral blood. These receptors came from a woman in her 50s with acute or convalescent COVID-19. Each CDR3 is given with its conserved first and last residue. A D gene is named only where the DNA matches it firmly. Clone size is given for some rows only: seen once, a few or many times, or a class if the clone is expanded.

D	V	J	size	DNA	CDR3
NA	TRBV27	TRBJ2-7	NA	TGTGCCAGCAGTACCCGGGAAGCGGCCTCCTACGAGCAGTACTTC	CASSTREAASYEQYF
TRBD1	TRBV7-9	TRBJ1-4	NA	TGTGCCAGCAGCCCGCGGCGGGACAGCCGAGGGGAAAAACTGTTTTTT	CASSPRRDSRGEKLFF
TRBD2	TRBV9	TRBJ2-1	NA	TGTGCCAGCAGTGATTCTAGCGGGGTCTACAATGAGCAGTTCTTC	CASSDSSGVYNEQFF
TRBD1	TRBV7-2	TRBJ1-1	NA	TGTGCCAGCAGCTGGAGGGACAGGGGAGAAGCTTTCTTT	CASSWRDRGEAFF
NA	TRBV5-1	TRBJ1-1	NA	TGCGCCAGCAGCTTGGCGGCCAGTCGGGGTACTGAAGCTTTCTTT	CASSLAASRGTEAFF
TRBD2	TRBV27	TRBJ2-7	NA	TGTGCCAGCAGTTCCCTAGCGGCAGCTTCCTACGAGCAGTACTTC	CASSSLAAASYEQYF
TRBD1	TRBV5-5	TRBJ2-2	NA	TGTGCCAGCAGCCCGACCCTACAGGGGGCTTTCACCGGGGAGCTGTTTTTT	CASSPTLQGAFTGELFF
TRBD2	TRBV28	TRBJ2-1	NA	TGTGCCAGCAGCGAACGCGGGACTAGGGATAACAATGAGCAGTTCTTC	CASSERGTRDNNEQFF
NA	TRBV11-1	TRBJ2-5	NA	TGTGCCAGCAGTGCACGGGAAACATTGAGGGAGACCCAGTACTTC	CASSARETLRETQYF
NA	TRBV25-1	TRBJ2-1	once	TGTGCCAGCAGTGAACCCGGGACAACCCAATACAATGAGCAGTTCTTC	CASSEPGTTQYNEQFF
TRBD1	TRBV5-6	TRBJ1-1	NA	TGTGCCAGCAGCCTCCGTTGGGGACAGGGGGCGACCCCTGAAGCTTTCTTT	CASSLRWGQGATPEAFF
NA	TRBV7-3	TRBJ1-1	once	TGTGCCAGCAGCCTACTAGAGAACACTGAAGCTTTCTTT	CASSLLENTEAFF
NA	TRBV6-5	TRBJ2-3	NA	TGTGCCAGCAGTCACCGGGACAATAGGAGCAATTTT	CASSHRDNRSNF
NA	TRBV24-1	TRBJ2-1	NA	TGTGCCACCAGTGATCCCGGGACTCGAACCGGCCGAGGGCAGTTCTTC	CATSDPGTRTGRGQFF
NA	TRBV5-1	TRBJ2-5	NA	TGCGCCAGCAGCTTTCTCCGGGCGGGAGAGACCCAGTACTTC	CASSFLRAGETQYF
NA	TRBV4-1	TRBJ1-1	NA	TGCGCCAGCAGCCAAGATGGGGCCGCAATGAACACTGAAGCTTTCTTT	CASSQDGAAMNTEAFF
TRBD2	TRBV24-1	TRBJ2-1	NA	TGTGCCACCAGTGAAACTAGCGGGAGTTCCTACAATGAGCAGTTCTTC	CATSETSGSSYNEQFF
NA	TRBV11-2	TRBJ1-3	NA	TGTGCCAGCAGCTTCGGACATATCTCTGGAAACACCATATATTTT	CASSFGHISGNTIYF
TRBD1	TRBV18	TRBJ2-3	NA	TGTGCCAGCTCACCGGGACAGGGGTCGGCAGATACGCAGTATTTT	CASSPGQGSADTQYF
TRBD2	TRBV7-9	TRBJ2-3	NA	TGTGCCAGCAGCTTAGGAGGGACTAGCGGGCCTAGGGATACGCAGTATTTT	CASSLGGTSGPRDTQYF
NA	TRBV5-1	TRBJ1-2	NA	TGCGCCAGCAGCTTGGCAGGTCTCTATGGCTACACCTTC	CASSLAGLYGYTF
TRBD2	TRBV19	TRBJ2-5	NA	TGTGCCAGTGGGGCTAGCGGGGAAGAGACCCAGTACTTC	CASGASGEETQYF
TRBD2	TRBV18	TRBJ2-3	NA	TGTGCCAGCTCACCACGGCGGAGGACTAGCGGGACTTACACAGATACGCAGTATTTT	CASSPRRRTSGTYTDTQYF
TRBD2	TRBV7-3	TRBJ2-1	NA	TGTGCCAGCAGCCCCTTTTCCCTTAGACTAGCGGGAGGGCCGGACAATGAGCAGTTCTTC	CASSPFSLRLAGGPDNEQFF
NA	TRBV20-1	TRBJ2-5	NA	TGCAGTGCCAGGACTGGTGAGACCCAGTACTTC	CSARTGETQYF
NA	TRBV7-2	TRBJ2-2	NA	TGTGCCAGCAGCTTATTGTCGGGAGACACCGGGGAGCTGTTTTTT	CASSLLSGDTGELFF
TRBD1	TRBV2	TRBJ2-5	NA	TGTGCCAGCAGTGGGGCTGGGGGCAGGGGGCGAATAGAGACCCAGTACTTC	CASSGAGGRGRIETQYF
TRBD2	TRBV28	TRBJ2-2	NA	TGTGCCAGCAGTTTAGCGCGGGCTAGCGGCCGCTTCGGGGAGCTGTTTTTT	CASSLARASGRFGELFF
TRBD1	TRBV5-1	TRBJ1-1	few	TGCGCCAGCAGGGAGACGGGACAGGGGAACACTGAAGCTTTCTTT	CASRETGQGNTEAFF
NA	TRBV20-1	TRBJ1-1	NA	TGCAGTGCTAGTCTCGGGTTATACACTGAAGCTTTCTTT	CSASLGLYTEAFF
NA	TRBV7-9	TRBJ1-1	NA	TGTGCCAGCAGCCACGGCGCCGGGGTGAACACTGAAGCTTTCTTT	CASSHGAGVNTEAFF
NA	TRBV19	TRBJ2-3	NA	TGTGCCAGTAGTATAGCCAGGACAGATACGCAGTATTTT	CASSIARTDTQYF
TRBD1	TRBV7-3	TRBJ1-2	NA	TGTGCCAGCAGCGCAGAGGGACAGTGGAACTATGGCTACACCTTC	CASSAEGQWNYGYTF
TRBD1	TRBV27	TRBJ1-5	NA	TGTGCCAGCGGGACAGGGTATCAGCCCCAGCATTTT	CASGTGYQPQHF
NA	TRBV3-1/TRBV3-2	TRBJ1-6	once	TGTGCCAGCAGCCAAGAATACCCGATACGGGGGGCGTGGAATTCACCCCTCCACTTT	CASSQEYPIRGAWNSPLHF